This T cell receptor (beta chain) was obtained from a study of glioma-infiltrating T cells after dendritic cell vaccination. Study in general: Autologous tumor lysate was loaded overnight onto monocyte-derived dendritic cells grown seven days with IL-4 and GM-CSF.

This clone was observed a handful of times. Blood PBMC samples: pre-vaccination, two weeks post third vaccination, and at tumor progression. This CDR3 contains 14 residues. Germline V gene sequence: CDR1 SGHDT, CDR2 YYEEEE. The germline V and J ends were trimmed by 1 base and 5 bases, with 12 bases remaining between them. The protocol was immunoSEQ multiplex PCR, while the TCRdb copy is restricted to in-frame clones and leaves out a portion. Of about 99,000 clones listed, 75% to 85% were seen once; the top ten hold approximately 12%. V and J are TRBV5-6 and TRBJ1-2; D gene uncertain. This receptor was obtained from a human donor with glioblastoma. This specimen was blood, taken before dendritic cell vaccination. CDR3 nucleotides: TGTGCCAGCAGCTTGACGAGAGCTACTTATGGCTACACCTTC. Encoded protein: CASSLTRATYGYTF. The variable domain in full, completed from reference TRBV5-6 and TRBJ1-2, reads DAGVTQSPTHLIKTRGQQVTLRCSPKSGHDTVSWYQQALGQGPQFIFQYYEEEERQRGNFPDRFSGHQFPNYSSELNVNALLLGDSALYLCASSLTRATYGYTFGSGTRLTVV.